These T cell receptor beta chains were read from a single sample in a study of T cell repertoires in cytomegalovirus infection. TCRdb re-analysed the reads in MiXCR, keeping a single row per CDR3 protein. This table holds 310,000 or so distinct CDR3 sequences, roughly a tenth found once. The specimen was PBMCs. The receptor set was obtained from a human donor in good health (CMV status not recorded). Some clones in this sample may be carry-over from other donors' samples. Both conserved end residues are trimmed from each CDR3.

j_gene	v_gene	CDR3aa
TRBJ1-3	TRBV7-9	ASSSYRDSSGNTIY
TRBJ2-2	TRBV20-1	SARDRGNTGELF
TRBJ1-1	TRBV29-1	SVAPGTNTEAF
TRBJ1-3	TRBV7-2	ASSFDRSSGNTIY
TRBJ1-1	TRBV6-2/TRBV6-3	ASSYSVGGPMGTEAF
TRBJ2-5	TRBV5-4	ASTGTSGAQETQY
TRBJ1-2	TRBV7-9	ASSFALGPTYGYT
TRBJ1-1	TRBV6-2/TRBV6-3	ASRTGTGNTEAF
TRBJ1-1	TRBV7-2	ASSRNRNTEAF
TRBJ1-1	TRBV7-9	ASSSFLGDYTEAF
TRBJ1-6	TRBV6-1	ASSVPGQNSPLH
TRBJ1-4	TRBV28	ASRGRPLEKLF
TRBJ1-4	TRBV7-9	ASSLVRTGTRERTNEKLF
TRBJ2-5	TRBV28	ASSLSLLLAGGQETQY
TRBJ2-1	TRBV5-1	ASSLERGGIDEQF
TRBJ1-1	TRBV20-1	SARIGTGTGKDEAF
TRBJ1-1	TRBV28	ASITGGTGLTEAF
TRBJ2-7	TRBV20-1	SARQGRYEQY
TRBJ2-3	TRBV28	ASQTGGGTDTQY
TRBJ2-2	TRBV6-2/TRBV6-3	ASRDGGADTGELF
TRBJ2-1	TRBV27	ASSFAGEYNEQF
TRBJ1-6	TRBV7-3	ASRSGTGNSPLH
TRBJ2-1	TRBV19	ASSSRTGITYNEQF
TRBJ2-4	TRBV7-2	ASSLAKTQNIQY
TRBJ2-5	TRBV6-2/TRBV6-3	ASSPERQSYDQETQY
TRBJ1-5	TRBV6-2/TRBV6-3	ASSVRGTVFSSNQPQH
TRBJ2-7	TRBV14	ASSLRLAGPDYEQY
TRBJ2-7	TRBV25-1	ASSETGVTYEQY
TRBJ1-1	TRBV5-4	ASSQGTPTRNTEAF
TRBJ2-5	TRBV6-2/TRBV6-3	ASRPDPRLEETQY
TRBJ2-5	TRBV6-4	AKGPLKETQY
TRBJ1-5	TRBV7-8	ASSLAAQGGQPQH
TRBJ2-1	TRBV2	ASTVGQSSYNEQF
TRBJ2-2	TRBV19	ASRDKGTGELF
TRBJ2-2	TRBV2	ASSLSGGELF
TRBJ2-1	TRBV7-6	ASSPAGDNEQF
TRBJ2-5	TRBV20-1	SASRTSRETQY
TRBJ2-7	TRBV19	ASGSTAVNEQY